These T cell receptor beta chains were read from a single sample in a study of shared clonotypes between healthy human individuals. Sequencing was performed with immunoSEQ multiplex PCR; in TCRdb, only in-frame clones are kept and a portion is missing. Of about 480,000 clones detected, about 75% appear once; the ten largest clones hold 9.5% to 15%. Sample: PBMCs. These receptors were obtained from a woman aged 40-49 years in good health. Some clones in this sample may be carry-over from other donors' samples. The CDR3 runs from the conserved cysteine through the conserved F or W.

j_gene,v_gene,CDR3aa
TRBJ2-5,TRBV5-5,CASSLDRETQYF
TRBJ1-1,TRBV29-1,CSAHSGLIGVAFF
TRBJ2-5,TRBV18,CASSPPSLAVETQYF
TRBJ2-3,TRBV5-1,CASSLLSLSSSDTQYF
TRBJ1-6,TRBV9,CASSETVGDSPLHF
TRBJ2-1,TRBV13,CASSLNLLYNEQFF
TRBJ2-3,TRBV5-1,CASSLRGAGPGTDTQYF
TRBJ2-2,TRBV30,CAWSWARTGELFF
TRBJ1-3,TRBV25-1,CASSRQGGLSGNTIYF
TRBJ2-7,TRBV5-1,CASSSAPREDWYEQYF
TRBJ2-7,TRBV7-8,CASSSSRGTYSYEQYF
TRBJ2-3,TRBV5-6,CASSGRDTQYF
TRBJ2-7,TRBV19,CASSPMDSYYEQYF
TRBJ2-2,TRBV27,CASSLTSDGELFF
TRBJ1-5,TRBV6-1,CASSEGFGLLEHF
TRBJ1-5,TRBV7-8,CASSLDGFSNQPQHF
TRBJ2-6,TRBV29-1,CSVLVAAGANVLTF
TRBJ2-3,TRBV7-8,CASSEWGQGSPDTQYF
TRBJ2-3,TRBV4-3,CASSQDGFGTDTQYF
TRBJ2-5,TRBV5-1,CASSLEQPQETQYF
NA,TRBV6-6,CASSYSGGNYEQYF
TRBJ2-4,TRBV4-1,CASSQLAGVGIQYF
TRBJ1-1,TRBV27,CASSLSMWDTEAFF
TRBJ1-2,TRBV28,CASSLRDKRGGYTF